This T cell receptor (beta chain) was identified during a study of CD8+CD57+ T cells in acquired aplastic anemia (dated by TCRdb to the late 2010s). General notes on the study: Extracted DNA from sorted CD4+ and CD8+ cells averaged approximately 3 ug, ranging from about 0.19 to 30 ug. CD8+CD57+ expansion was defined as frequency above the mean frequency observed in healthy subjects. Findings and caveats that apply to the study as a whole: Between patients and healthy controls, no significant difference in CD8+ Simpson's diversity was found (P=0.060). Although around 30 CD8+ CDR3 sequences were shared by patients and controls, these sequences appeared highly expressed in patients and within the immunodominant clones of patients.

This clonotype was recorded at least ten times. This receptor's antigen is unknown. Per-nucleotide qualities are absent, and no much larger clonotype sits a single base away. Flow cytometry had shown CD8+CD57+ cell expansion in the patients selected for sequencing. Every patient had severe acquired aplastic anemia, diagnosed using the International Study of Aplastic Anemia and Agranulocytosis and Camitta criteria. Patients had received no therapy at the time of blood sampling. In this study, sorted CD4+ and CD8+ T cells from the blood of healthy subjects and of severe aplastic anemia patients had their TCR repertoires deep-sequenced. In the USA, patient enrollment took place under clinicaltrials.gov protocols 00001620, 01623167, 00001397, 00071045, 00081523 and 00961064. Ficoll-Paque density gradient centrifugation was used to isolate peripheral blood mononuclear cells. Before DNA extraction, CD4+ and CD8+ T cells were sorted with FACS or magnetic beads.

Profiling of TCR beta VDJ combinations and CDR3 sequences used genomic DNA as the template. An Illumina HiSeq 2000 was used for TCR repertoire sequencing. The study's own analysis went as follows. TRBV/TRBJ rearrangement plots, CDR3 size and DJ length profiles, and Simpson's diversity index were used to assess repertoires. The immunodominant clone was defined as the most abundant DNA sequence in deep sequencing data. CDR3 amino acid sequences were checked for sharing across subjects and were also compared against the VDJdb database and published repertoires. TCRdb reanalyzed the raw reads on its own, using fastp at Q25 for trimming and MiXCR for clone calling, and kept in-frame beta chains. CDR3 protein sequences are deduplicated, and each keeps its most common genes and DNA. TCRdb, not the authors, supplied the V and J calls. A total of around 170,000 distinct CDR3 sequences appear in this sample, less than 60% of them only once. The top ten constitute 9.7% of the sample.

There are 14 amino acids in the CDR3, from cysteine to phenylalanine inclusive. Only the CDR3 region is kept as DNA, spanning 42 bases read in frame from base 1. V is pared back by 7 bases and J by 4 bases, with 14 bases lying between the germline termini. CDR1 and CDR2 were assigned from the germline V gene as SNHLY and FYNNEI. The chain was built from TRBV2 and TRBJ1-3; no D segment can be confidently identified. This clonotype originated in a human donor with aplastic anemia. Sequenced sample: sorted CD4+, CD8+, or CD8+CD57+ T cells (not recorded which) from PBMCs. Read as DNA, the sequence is TGTGCCAGCACTCGACAAGAAGGAGGAAACACCATATATTTT. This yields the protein CASTRQEGGNTIYF.